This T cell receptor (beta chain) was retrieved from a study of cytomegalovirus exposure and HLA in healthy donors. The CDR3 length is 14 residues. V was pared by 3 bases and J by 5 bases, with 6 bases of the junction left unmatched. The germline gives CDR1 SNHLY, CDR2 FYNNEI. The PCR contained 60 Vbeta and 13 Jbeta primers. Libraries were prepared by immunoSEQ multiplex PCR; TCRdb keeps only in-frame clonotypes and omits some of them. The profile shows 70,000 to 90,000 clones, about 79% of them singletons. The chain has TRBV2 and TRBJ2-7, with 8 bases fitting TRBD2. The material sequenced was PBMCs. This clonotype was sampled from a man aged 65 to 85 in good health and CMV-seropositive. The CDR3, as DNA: TGTGCCAGCAGTGAGACTAGCGTGTACCACGAGCAGTACTTC. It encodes CASSETSVYHEQYF.